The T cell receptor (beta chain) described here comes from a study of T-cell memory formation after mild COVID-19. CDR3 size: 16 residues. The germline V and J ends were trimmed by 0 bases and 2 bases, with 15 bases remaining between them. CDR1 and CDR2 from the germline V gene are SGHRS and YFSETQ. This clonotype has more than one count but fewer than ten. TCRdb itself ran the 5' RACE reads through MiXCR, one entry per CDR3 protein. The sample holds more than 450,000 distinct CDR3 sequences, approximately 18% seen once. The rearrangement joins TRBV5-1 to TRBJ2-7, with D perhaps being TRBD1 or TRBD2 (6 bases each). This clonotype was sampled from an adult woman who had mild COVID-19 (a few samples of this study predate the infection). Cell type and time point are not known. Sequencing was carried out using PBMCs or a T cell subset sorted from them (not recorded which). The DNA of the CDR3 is TGCGCCAGCAGCTTGGTGGGGGGAAAGGGGGCCTACGAGCAGTACTTC. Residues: CASSLVGGKGAYEQYF.